This T cell receptor (beta chain) was captured in a study of blood T cell repertoires in COVID-19. Study as a whole: T cells, B-cell-depleted T cells, or PBMCs provided the cDNA or gDNA that served as material.

The CDR3 consists of 11 residues. Trimming shortened V by 4 bases and J by 4 bases, and 8 bases separated the two germline ends. Germline loops: CDR1 DFQATT, CDR2 SNEGSKA (reference sequence). Using immunoSEQ multiplex PCR, the repertoire was profiled, and TCRdb retains in-frame clones only, with some absent. This table has under 300,000 clones, around 83% appearing once. This clonotype was sampled from a woman aged 45-65 years who had been exposed to COVID-19. The chain uses TRBV20-1 and TRBJ2-7; maybe TRBD1 (5 bases). Sequenced material: PBMCs or T cells enriched from blood (not recorded which). The chain's CDR3 is CSAIREYEQYF. CDR3 sequence (DNA): TGCAGTGCTATCAGGGAATACGAGCAGTACTTC.